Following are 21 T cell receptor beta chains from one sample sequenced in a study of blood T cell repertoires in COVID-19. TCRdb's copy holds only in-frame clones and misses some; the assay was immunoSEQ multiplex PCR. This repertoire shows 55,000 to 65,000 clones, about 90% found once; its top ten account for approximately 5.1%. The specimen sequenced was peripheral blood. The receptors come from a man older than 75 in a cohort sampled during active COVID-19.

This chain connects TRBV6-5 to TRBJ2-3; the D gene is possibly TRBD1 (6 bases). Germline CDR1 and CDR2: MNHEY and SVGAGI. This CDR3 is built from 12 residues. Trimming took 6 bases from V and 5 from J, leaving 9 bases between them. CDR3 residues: CASSTQGDTQYF. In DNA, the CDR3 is TGTGCCAGCAGCACACAGGGAGATACGCAGTATTTT.

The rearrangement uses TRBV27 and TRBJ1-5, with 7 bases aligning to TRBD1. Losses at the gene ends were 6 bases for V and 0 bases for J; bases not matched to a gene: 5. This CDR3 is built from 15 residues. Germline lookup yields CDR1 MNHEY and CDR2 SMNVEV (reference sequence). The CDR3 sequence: CASRGTANSNQPQHF. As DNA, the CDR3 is TGTGCCAGCAGGGGGACAGCCAATAGCAATCAGCCCCAGCATTTT.

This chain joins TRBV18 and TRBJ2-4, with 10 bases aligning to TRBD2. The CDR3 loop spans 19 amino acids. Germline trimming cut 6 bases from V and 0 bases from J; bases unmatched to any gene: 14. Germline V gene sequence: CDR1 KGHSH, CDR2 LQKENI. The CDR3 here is CASSRILAGERIAKNIQYF. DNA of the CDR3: TGTGCCAGCTCCCGAATTCTAGCGGGAGAGAGGATAGCCAAAAACATTCAGTACTTC.

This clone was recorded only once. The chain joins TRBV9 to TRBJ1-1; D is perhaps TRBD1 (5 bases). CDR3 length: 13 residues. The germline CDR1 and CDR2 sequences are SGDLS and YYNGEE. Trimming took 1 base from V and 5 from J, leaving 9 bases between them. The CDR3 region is CASSVIPGTEAFF. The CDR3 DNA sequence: TGTGCCAGCAGCGTAATCCCAGGGACTGAAGCTTTCTTT.

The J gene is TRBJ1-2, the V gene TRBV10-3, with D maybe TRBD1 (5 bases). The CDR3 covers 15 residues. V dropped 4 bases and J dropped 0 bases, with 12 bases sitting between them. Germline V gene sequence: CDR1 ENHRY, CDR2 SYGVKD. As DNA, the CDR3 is TGTGCCATCAGTGGAGGACACCTTTCTAACTATGGCTACACCTTC. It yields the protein CAISGGHLSNYGYTF.

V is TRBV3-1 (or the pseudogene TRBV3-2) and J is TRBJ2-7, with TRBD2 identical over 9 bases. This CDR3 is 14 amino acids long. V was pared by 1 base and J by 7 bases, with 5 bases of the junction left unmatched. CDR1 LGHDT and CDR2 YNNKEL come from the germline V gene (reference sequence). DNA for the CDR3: TGTGCCAGCAGCCAAGGGACTAGCGTAGGGGAGCAGTACTTC. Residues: CASSQGTSVGEQYF.

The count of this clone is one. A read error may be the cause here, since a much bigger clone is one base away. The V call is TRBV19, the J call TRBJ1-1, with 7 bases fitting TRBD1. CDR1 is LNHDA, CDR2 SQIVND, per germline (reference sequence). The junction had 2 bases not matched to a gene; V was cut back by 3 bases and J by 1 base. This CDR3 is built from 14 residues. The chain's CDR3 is CASSIGTENTEAFF. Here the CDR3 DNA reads TGTGCCAGTAGTATCGGGACAGAGAACACTGAAGCTTTCTTT.

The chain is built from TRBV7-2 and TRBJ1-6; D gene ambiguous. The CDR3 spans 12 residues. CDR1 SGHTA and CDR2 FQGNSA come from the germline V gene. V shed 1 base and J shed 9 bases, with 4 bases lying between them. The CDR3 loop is CASSLESSPLHF. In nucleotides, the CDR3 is TGTGCCAGCAGCTTAGAGAGTTCACCCCTCCACTTT.

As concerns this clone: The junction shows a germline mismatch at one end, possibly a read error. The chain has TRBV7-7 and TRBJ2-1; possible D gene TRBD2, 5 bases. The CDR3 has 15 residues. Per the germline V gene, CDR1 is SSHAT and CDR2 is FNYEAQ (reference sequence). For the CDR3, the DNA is TGTGCTAGCAGCTTAAGTTCTGAGGGTCACAATGAGCAGTTCTTC. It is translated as CASSLSSEGHNEQFF.

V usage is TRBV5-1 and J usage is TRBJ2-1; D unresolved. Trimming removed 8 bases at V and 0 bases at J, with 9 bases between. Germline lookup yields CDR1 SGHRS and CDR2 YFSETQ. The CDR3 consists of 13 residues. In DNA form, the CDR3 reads TGCGCCAGAACGGGTTGCTCCTACAATGAGCAGTTCTTC. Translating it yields CARTGCSYNEQFF.

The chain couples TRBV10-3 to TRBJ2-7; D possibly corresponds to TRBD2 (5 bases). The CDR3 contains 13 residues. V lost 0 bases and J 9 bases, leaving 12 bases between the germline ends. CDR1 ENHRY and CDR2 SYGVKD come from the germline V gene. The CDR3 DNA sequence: TGTGCCATCAGTGAGTCCCTGGACTGGGGGCAGTACTTC. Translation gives CAISESLDWGQYF.

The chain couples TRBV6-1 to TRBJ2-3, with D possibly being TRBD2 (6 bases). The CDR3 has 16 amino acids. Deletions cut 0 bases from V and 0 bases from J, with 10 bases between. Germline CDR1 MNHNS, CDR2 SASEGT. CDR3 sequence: CASSEAGRGSTDTQYF. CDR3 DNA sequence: TGTGCCAGCAGTGAAGCGGGTCGGGGGAGCACAGATACGCAGTATTTT.

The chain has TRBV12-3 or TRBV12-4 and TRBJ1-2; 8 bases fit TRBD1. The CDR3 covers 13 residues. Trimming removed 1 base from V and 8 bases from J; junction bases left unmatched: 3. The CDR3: CASSLGQGQGYTF. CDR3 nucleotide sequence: TGTGCCAGCAGTTTAGGACAGGGGCAAGGCTACACCTTC.

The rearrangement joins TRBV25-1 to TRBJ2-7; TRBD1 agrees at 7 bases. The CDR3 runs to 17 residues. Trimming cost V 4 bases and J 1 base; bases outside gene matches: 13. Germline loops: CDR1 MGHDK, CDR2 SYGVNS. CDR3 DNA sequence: TGTGCCAGCAGTGGCACCCGACAGGGAGACCTATCCTACGAGCAGTACTTC. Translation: CASSGTRQGDLSYEQYF.

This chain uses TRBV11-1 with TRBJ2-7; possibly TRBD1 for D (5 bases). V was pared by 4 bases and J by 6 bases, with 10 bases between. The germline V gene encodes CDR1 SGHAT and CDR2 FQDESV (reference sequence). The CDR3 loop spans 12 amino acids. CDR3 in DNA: TGTGCCAGCAGCTCAAGGGGTTTCGAGCAGTACTTC. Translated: CASSSRGFEQYF.

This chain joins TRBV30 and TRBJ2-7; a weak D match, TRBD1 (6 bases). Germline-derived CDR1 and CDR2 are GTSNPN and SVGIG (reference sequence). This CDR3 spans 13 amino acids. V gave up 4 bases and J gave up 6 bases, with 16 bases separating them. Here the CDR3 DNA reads TGTGCCTGGACCCCGGGCAGGGGCGGCGAGCAGTACTTC. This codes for CAWTPGRGGEQYF. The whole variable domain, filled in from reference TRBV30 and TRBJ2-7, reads SQTIHQWPATLVQPVGSPLSLECTVEGTSNPNLYWYRQAAGRGLQLLFYSVGIGQISSEVPQNLSASRPQDRQFILSSKKLLLSDSGFYLCAWTPGRGGEQYFGPGTRLTVT.

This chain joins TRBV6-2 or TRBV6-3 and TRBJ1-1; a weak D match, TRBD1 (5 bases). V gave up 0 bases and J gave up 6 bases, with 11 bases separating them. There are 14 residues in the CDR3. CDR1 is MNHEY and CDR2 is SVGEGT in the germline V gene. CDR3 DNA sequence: TGTGCCAGCAGTTACTCGGACATTAAGCCTGAAGCTTTCTTT. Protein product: CASSYSDIKPEAFF.

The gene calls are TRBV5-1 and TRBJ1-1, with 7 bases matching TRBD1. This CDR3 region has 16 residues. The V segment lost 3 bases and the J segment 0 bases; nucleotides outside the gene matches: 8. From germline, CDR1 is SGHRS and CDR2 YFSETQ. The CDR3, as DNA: TGCGCCAGCAGCTCACTTCCGGGACAGATGAACACTGAAGCTTTCTTT. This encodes CASSSLPGQMNTEAFF.

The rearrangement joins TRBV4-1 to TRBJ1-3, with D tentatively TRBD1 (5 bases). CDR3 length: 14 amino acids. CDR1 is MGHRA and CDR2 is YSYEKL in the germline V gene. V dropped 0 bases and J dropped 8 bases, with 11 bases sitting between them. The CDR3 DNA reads TGCGCCAGCAGCCAAGACCAGGGTCTCTACACCATATATTTT. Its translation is CASSQDQGLYTIYF.

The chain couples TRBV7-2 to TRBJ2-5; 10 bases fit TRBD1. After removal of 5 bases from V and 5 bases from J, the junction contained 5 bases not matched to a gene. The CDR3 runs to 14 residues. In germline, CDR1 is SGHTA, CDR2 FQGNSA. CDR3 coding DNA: TGTGCCAGCAGCCCGACAGGGGGCGCGGAGACCCAGTACTTC. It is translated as CASSPTGGAETQYF.

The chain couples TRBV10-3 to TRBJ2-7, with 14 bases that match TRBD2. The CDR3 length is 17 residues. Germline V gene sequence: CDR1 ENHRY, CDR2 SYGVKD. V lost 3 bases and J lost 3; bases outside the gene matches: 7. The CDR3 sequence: CAISDYGTSGGHYEQYF. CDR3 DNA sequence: TGTGCCATCAGTGATTACGGGACTAGCGGGGGACACTACGAGCAGTACTTC.